This T cell receptor (beta chain) is drawn from a study of blood T cell repertoires in COVID-19 (dated by TCRdb to about 2020). Background on the whole study: The collaborator samples originated in the United States, Italy and Spain and spanned the acute and convalescent phases of COVID-19. The material from the prospective study consisted of cDNA or gDNA derived from T cells, B-cell-depleted T cells, or PBMCs. Subjects who had been exposed to COVID-19, were actively infected with it, or had recovered from it provided the deeply sampled blood TCRbeta repertoires that made up the dataset. The repertoires were released in a freely available public database meant as a resource for research on the immune response to SARS-CoV-2. The samples were drawn from the first 160 participants of the ongoing ImmuneRACE study and from 950 to 1,500 subjects provided by 6 global collaborators. The sample metadata nearly always contained a de-identified subject ID, COVID-19 status, age in years and sex. Where available, HLA class I and class II types were obtained from metadata supplied by the sample provider rather than from assay-based typing.

Via the germline V gene (reference sequence), CDR1 is SEHNR and CDR2 FQNEAQ. Inclusive of the bounding cysteine and phenylalanine, the CDR3 is 15 residues long. Here the CDR3 DNA is all that survives: 45 bases in frame from base 1. V and J lose 5 bases and 1 base, and a span of 14 bases separates them. Whole blood was collected in K2EDTA tubes by collaborating institutions according to the institutions' own protocols. For TCRbeta analysis, collaborator samples were shipped as frozen whole blood, as isolated PBMCs, or as DNA extracted from either sample type. TCRbeta CDR3 regions were amplified from genomic DNA by means of the immunoSEQ Assay, a bias-controlled multiplex PCR. In the source study's methods: Within the assay, amplification of reference gene primers was used to estimate how many nucleated cells each sample contained. To quantify the absolute abundance of each unique TCRbeta CDR3 rearrangement, sequence reads were collapsed and filtered. For each sample, productive Simpson clonality was calculated by taking the square root of Simpson's diversity index across productive rearrangements. Held by TCRdb, this immuneACCESS table contains in-frame sequences only and omits some clones. Under half of the omission traces to an unresolved V gene where checked; the cause of the rest is unknown. The V and J calls and clone size were taken over from that table, and D and trimming were inferred from the DNA. The sample table shows about 90,000 clones, and roughly 87% are seen once. The ten largest make up 15% of the sample.

In this sample, this clone turned up once. Its antigen is not yet known. No clone much larger than this one lies a single base away; base qualities are absent. Overall results and qualifications from the work: The quantity of clinical and demographic metadata differed by source and by participant and was supplied without curation.

Sequenced sample: peripheral blood. This receptor was identified in a male donor with acute or convalescent COVID-19. The chain is assembled from TRBV7-9 and TRBJ1-1; the D region possibly corresponds to TRBD1 (6 bases align). The CDR3 has the sequence CASSPDSRKNTEAFF. The DNA is as follows: TGTGCCAGCAGCCCGGACAGCAGGAAGAACACTGAAGCTTTCTTT. When the CDR3 is completed using the reference TRBV7-9 and TRBJ1-1 genes on either side, the full variable domain is DTGVSQNPRHKITKRGQNVTFRCDPISEHNRLYWYRQTLGQGPEFLTYFQNEAQLEKSRLLSDRFSAERPKGSFSTLEIQRTEQGDSAMYLCASSPDSRKNTEAFFGQGTRLTVV.